A selection of T cell receptor beta chains follows, all from one sample in a study of T cells after posttransplantation cyclophosphamide. TCRdb's copy holds only in-frame clones and misses some; the assay was immunoSEQ multiplex PCR. Captured here are thousands of clones, none seen once; the top ten comprise about 9.4%. The sample was PBMCs, taken after allogeneic stem cell transplant with posttransplant cyclophosphamide. The receptors were sampled from a male patient aged 60 to 75 who received an allogeneic stem cell transplant from a related donor and was CMV-positive. Some T cells may be the graft donor's. Each CDR3 is given with its conserved first and last residue. Fields, in order: D gene, J gene, V gene, CDR3 protein. A D gene is named only where the DNA matches it firmly.

TRBD1 | TRBJ2-7 | TRBV5-1 | CASSLGGTASYEQYF
TRBD1 | TRBJ2-3 | TRBV19 | CASSMGTGVDTQYF
. | TRBJ1-1 | TRBV6-5 | CASSDYGGPEAFF
. | TRBJ2-2 | TRBV27 | CASSLDTGRTGELFF
TRBD1 | TRBJ1-1 | TRBV19 | CASNPRTGTEAFF
. | TRBJ2-2 | TRBV7-7 | CASSLAGTTNTGELFF
TRBD2 | TRBJ2-5 | TRBV7-2 | CASSGWTRAQETQYF
. | TRBJ2-7 | TRBV29-1 | CSVSGAYEQYF
. | TRBJ1-1 | TRBV28 | CASRGRPEAFF
TRBD1 | TRBJ2-1 | TRBV2 | CASSSDRAPYNEQFF
TRBD2 | TRBJ2-2 | TRBV19 | CASTPGLAGGHTGELFF
TRBD1 | TRBJ1-5 | TRBV7-6 | CASSLGQGPKGPQHF
. | TRBJ2-1 | TRBV7-8 | CASSSVDRYNEQFF
. | TRBJ1-4 | TRBV7-9 | CASSLGGNRGEKLFF
. | TRBJ1-3 | TRBV4-3 | CASSHDSASGNTIYF
TRBD2 | TRBJ2-3 | TRBV6-4 | CASSDSGGGADTQYF
TRBD2 | TRBJ2-2 | TRBV7-7 | CASSLSSGAGELFF
. | TRBJ2-7 | TRBV11-1 | CASSSNRLSYEQYF
TRBD1 | TRBJ1-2 | TRBV28 | CASAGQTYGYTF
TRBD2 | TRBJ2-3 | TRBV19 | CASSIASGRYADTQYF
. | TRBJ1-4 | TRBV29-1 | CSVEVPSQGREKLFF
TRBD2 | TRBJ2-5 | TRBV5-1 | CASSLAGQRGKETQYF
. | TRBJ2-7 | TRBV5-4 | CASSPTSGVDYEQYF
. | TRBJ1-2 | TRBV19 | CASSIVPMGDYGYTF
TRBD2 | TRBJ2-3 | TRBV4-1 | CASSQDVAGGGYTQYF
. | TRBJ2-2 | TRBV28 | CASTGRATGELFF
TRBD1 | TRBJ1-2 | TRBV6-5 | CASSPGQVYGYTF
. | TRBJ1-1 | TRBV6-6 | CASSYSNVGDNTEAFF
TRBD1 | TRBJ2-3 | TRBV13 | CASSFTGESGTDTQYF
. | TRBJ1-1 | TRBV7-2 | CASSLRSGNTEAFF
. | TRBJ1-4 | TRBV7-2 | CASSQGGTKLFF
TRBD1 | TRBJ1-4 | TRBV19 | CASRDRGQSSEKLFF
. | . | TRBV6-6 | CASRYELGSREQYF
. | TRBJ2-7 | TRBV5-5 | CASSLELFNEQYF
TRBD1 | TRBJ1-5 | TRBV28 | CASSLTGGGNQPQHF
TRBD2 | TRBJ2-7 | TRBV7-2 | CASSWASGSGSYEQYF
TRBD1 | TRBJ2-7 | TRBV5-1 | CASRRSTGASSYEQYF
. | TRBJ2-7 | TRBV5-1 | CASSSGLRAKEQYF
. | TRBJ2-3 | TRBV4-3 | CASSPTRAAYWPDTQYF
. | TRBJ1-4 | TRBV2 | CASSEALTGLGGNEKLFF
. | TRBJ2-5 | TRBV4-1 | CASALGLVETQYF
TRBD2 | TRBJ2-7 | TRBV6-6 | CASNLGRAHDEQYF
TRBD1 | TRBJ1-5 | TRBV2 | CASTFTGGLGPQHF
. | TRBJ2-7 | TRBV19 | CASSIGTPEVYEQYF
TRBD1 | TRBJ2-5 | TRBV2 | CASSKDRGRETQYF
. | TRBJ1-1 | TRBV4-3 | CASSQDPGNTEAFF
. | TRBJ1-3 | TRBV6-5 | CASSYSMTGGNTIYF
TRBD2 | TRBJ2-1 | TRBV10-3 | CAISESGTSGSRKYNEQFF
TRBD2 | TRBJ2-7 | TRBV6-1 | CASSVLGAGGEQYF
. | TRBJ2-5 | TRBV28 | CATESVQETQYF
. | TRBJ1-2 | TRBV5-5 | CASSLVRGARASGYTF
TRBD2 | TRBJ2-1 | TRBV7-2 | CASSLWGGSTDEQFF
. | TRBJ1-2 | TRBV29-1 | CSASGGKVGYGYTF
TRBD1 | TRBJ1-2 | TRBV25-1 | CASSERGTANYGYTF
TRBD2 | TRBJ2-5 | TRBV30 | CAWRLAAGAGETQYF
TRBD1 | TRBJ2-2 | TRBV13 | CASSTRGSANTGELFF
TRBD2 | TRBJ2-5 | TRBV7-2 | CASSLGGTQETQYF
. | TRBJ1-2 | TRBV5-1 | CASRQGRAIGGYTF
. | TRBJ1-6 | TRBV7-7 | CASSSFSQNNSPLHF